The clone carrying this T cell receptor (beta chain) was counted ten times or more. What it binds is unknown. The data stem from a study of CD8 T cells in ankylosing spondylitis. Findings and caveats of the study: A TCR beta motif of eight highly homologous variants appeared characteristic of ankylosing spondylitis blood.

In making TCR beta libraries, quantitative 5'-RACE with molecular barcodes was used. TCRdb reanalysed the 5' RACE reads using MiXCR and keeps one entry per CDR3 protein. The data show 330,000 or so distinct CDR3 sequences, less than 9.5% seen once. Germline CDR1 is DFQATT and CDR2 is SNEGSKA (reference sequence). CDR3 size: 14 residues. V was cut by 3 bases and J by 4 bases, with 13 bases left in between. V usage is TRBV20-1 and J usage is TRBJ1-5, with a tentative D call TRBD1 (6 bases). The sequence was collected from a male donor with ankylosing spondylitis. Sequencing was performed on blood, either unsorted or a sorted T cell fraction (not recorded which). This CDR3 is CSARVPGANQPQHF. The CDR3 DNA is TGCAGTGCTAGGGTACCGGGGGCTAATCAGCCCCAGCATTTT.